The rows below give T cell receptor beta chains drawn from one sample of a study of T cell responses to AZD1222 COVID-19 vaccine. The table came from immunoSEQ multiplex PCR; TCRdb's copy has only in-frame clones and leaves some out. In the table there are about 180,000 clones, 85% to 90% of which are singletons. The material sequenced was peripheral blood, taken 28 days after the second AZD1222 dose. The receptor set was obtained from an adult who received the AZD1222 COVID-19 vaccine. Each CDR3 is given with its conserved first and last residue. The D gene is left open where the match is weak. The size of a clone is reported for some rows only, either as once, few or many, or as a class for expanded clones.

-,-,TRBJ2-5,14,TRBV6-5,TGTGCCAGCAGTTACTCGACCCTGGGGGGGACCCAGTACTTC,CASSYSTLGGTQYF
-,-,TRBJ1-1,14,TRBV11-1,TGTGCCAGCAGCTTAGAAGGGATGGGCGCTGAAGCTTTCTTT,CASSLEGMGAEAFF
-,once,TRBJ1-1,13,TRBV29-1,TGCAGCGTTGCGTCTGGGCAGGACACTGAAGCTTTCTTT,CSVASGQDTEAFF
TRBD1,-,TRBJ1-3,16,TRBV6-6,TGTGCCAGCAGTCAGGGGACAGCCCTCTCTGGAAACACCATATATTTT,CASSQGTALSGNTIYF
-,-,TRBJ1-1,19,TRBV23-1,TGCGCCAGCAGTCAACCGGAACATCGTCTGTTGCCCCTAGGCACTGAAGCTTTCTTT,CASSQPEHRLLPLGTEAFF
TRBD2,-,TRBJ2-1,14,TRBV7-2,TGTGCCAGCAGCCCCGCCGGGACTAAAAATGAGCAGTTCTTC,CASSPAGTKNEQFF
TRBD2,-,TRBJ2-7,13,TRBV4-3,TGCGCCAGCAGCCTTTCGGGGGGAGGCGAGCAGTACTTC,CASSLSGGGEQYF
-,-,TRBJ1-4,14,TRBV29-1,TGCAGCGTTAGGGGGGGTGGAACTAATGAAAAACTGTTTTTT,CSVRGGGTNEKLFF
-,few,TRBJ1-6,14,TRBV3-1/TRBV3-2,TGTGCCAGCAGCCTGAGCTCCTATAATTCACCCCTCCACTTT,CASSLSSYNSPLHF
-,-,TRBJ1-3,16,TRBV18,TGTGCCAGCTCACCACTTGGCAGGGAATCTGGAAACACCATATATTTT,CASSPLGRESGNTIYF
TRBD2,-,TRBJ2-3,16,TRBV15,TGTGCCACCAGGAGGAAAAGCGGGGGAGGGACAGATACGCAGTATTTT,CATRRKSGGGTDTQYF
TRBD1,-,TRBJ1-2,13,TRBV28,TGTGCCAGCAGACAGGGGTCCGCCTATGGCTACACCTTC,CASRQGSAYGYTF
-,-,TRBJ2-5,15,TRBV3-1/TRBV3-2,TGTGCCAGCCAGGATGCCGGACTAGGGGGGGAGACCCAGTACTTC,CASQDAGLGGETQYF
-,-,TRBJ2-7,15,TRBV7-3,TGTGCCAGCAGCTTAGGGTCGGGCAGGGCAGGCGAGCAGTACTTC,CASSLGSGRAGEQYF
-,-,TRBJ2-1,13,TRBV15,TGTGCCACCAGCAGAGCGACAGGCTCTGAGCAGTTCTTC,CATSRATGSEQFF
TRBD1,-,TRBJ2-7,13,TRBV10-3,TGTGCCAGCAGACAGGGAATGCCCTACGAGCAGTACTTC,CASRQGMPYEQYF
TRBD2,-,TRBJ2-1,15,TRBV18,TGTGCCAGCTCACCATCGGTGGGAGGGTCGAATGAGCAGTTCTTC,CASSPSVGGSNEQFF
-,-,TRBJ2-1,13,TRBV7-2,TGTGCCAGCAGGCCTACGGGGGGCCCGGGGCAGTTCTTC,CASRPTGGPGQFF
TRBD1,-,TRBJ1-5,16,TRBV19,TGTGCCAGTAGTATAGTAGGGGGACAGGGGGCTCAGCCCCAGCATTTT,CASSIVGGQGAQPQHF
TRBD1,-,TRBJ2-1,13,TRBV5-1,TGCGCCAGCAGCTTGAAGGGGGCGGAGGAGCAGTTCTTC,CASSLKGAEEQFF
-,-,TRBJ1-4,15,TRBV7-2,TGTGCCAGCAGCTTAGTCGGCAGATCTAATGAAAAACTGTTTTTT,CASSLVGRSNEKLFF
-,-,TRBJ2-7,12,TRBV12-3/TRBV12-4,TGTGCCAGCAGACGGGATACCTACGAGCAGTACTTC,CASRRDTYEQYF
-,once,TRBJ2-5,15,TRBV28,TGTGCCAGCGGACAACCACTAAATCCTTCAGAGACCCAGTACTTC,CASGQPLNPSETQYF
-,-,TRBJ1-2,14,TRBV4-2,TGTGCCAGCAGCCAAGGGACAGCTAACTATGGCTACACCTTC,CASSQGTANYGYTF
-,-,TRBJ2-7,18,TRBV10-3,TGTGCCATCAGTGACCGGGACAGCTTCCGGTTTGGGGCGGGGGAGCAGTACTTC,CAISDRDSFRFGAGEQYF
-,-,TRBJ2-2,19,TRBV27,TGTGCCAGCAGTTTTCTATGGAGCACACTGGCCTCGAACACCGGGGAGCTGTTTTTT,CASSFLWSTLASNTGELFF
TRBD2,-,TRBJ2-1,14,TRBV5-1,TGCGCCAGCAGCCGCGGGGGGGCAGACAATGAGCAGTTCTTC,CASSRGGADNEQFF
-,few,TRBJ1-4,13,TRBV30,TGTGCCTGGATGGACGGATCTAATGAAAAACTGTTTTTT,CAWMDGSNEKLFF
TRBD1,-,TRBJ1-2,16,TRBV19,TGTGCCAGTAGTCGCGGGACAGGGAGGTTAAGTGGTGGCTACACCTTC,CASSRGTGRLSGGYTF
-,-,TRBJ1-1,14,TRBV6-5,TGTGCCAGCAGTTACTCGGCAGGGTTTAGTGAAGCTTTCTTT,CASSYSAGFSEAFF
-,-,TRBJ1-3,16,TRBV5-1,TGCGCCAGCAGCTTGGGGGCAGGGGTCCTGGAAAACACCATATATTTT,CASSLGAGVLENTIYF